The 4 T cell receptor beta chains below were found in one sample sequenced in a study of blood T cell repertoires in COVID-19 (dated by TCRdb to between 2020 and 2021). Receptors were amplified or captured by the immunoSEQ multiplex PCR assay. The source is immuneACCESS, and TCRdb retained only in-frame sequences with V and J called. Part of the clones is not carried over; for the studies checked, unresolved V genes explain less than half of this, and the remainder is unexplained. The sample table records some 150,000 clones; around 87% of these occur just once. About 4% of the sample is taken by the ten largest. Sample: peripheral blood. These receptors were collected from an older woman with active or convalescent COVID-19.

This clone was detected only once. The J gene is TRBJ1-6, the V gene TRBV5-6, with 7 bases that match TRBD1. V was pared by 4 bases and J by 6 bases, with 10 bases of the junction left unmatched. This CDR3 has 16 amino acids. Germline loops: CDR1 SGHDT, CDR2 YYEEEE. The CDR3 protein is CASSPGTAALNSPLHF. The DNA of the CDR3 is TGTGCCAGCAGCCCTGGGACAGCGGCTCTTAATTCACCCCTCCACTTT.

The table lists this clone with a few counts. The chain has TRBV6-4 and TRBJ1-1; 10 positions match TRBD1. J gave up 7 bases and V 6 bases, and 8 bases lay outside the gene matches. CDR3 length: 14 amino acids. From germline, CDR1 is MRHNA and CDR2 SNTAGT. The CDR3 is CASRAQGQGDEAFF. Written as DNA, the CDR3 is TGTGCCAGCAGAGCCCAAGGACAGGGGGATGAAGCTTTCTTT.

The chain has TRBV29-1 and TRBJ1-1, with D possibly TRBD1 on 6 matching bases. V gave up 5 bases and J gave up 2 bases, with 9 bases separating them. CDR1 is SQVTM and CDR2 is ANQGSEA in the germline V gene. CDR3 length equals 12 residues. In DNA, the CDR3 is TGCAGCGTTAAGGACAGCAACACTGAAGCTTTCTTT. This codes for CSVKDSNTEAFF.

This clone came up a few times. This chain uses TRBV29-1 with TRBJ1-1; unclear D gene. The CDR3 has 17 residues. The V end was cut by 5 bases, the J end by 3 bases, with 25 bases between. In germline, CDR1 is SQVTM, CDR2 ANQGSEA. The chain's CDR3 is CSVSGLSGFSADTEAFF. For the CDR3, the DNA is TGCAGCGTTAGTGGGTTATCGGGTTTCAGTGCGGACACTGAAGCTTTCTTT.